The clone carrying this TCR beta chain has ten or more counts. The TCRbeta library incorporated unique molecular identifiers. Each CDR3 protein is one row after TCRdb ran MiXCR on the PCR reads. The table has a few hundred thousand distinct CDR3 sequences, approximately 9.7% seen once. These data come from a study of T-cell reconstitution after alpha-beta-depleted transplantation in children. CDR3 length: 16 amino acids. Germline CDR1 reads SGHNT; CDR2 reads YYREEE (reference sequence). With 4 bases clipped from V and 6 bases from J, the junction kept 9 bases outside the gene matches. The genes are TRBV5-4 and TRBJ2-2; TRBD1 aligns across 10 bases. The receptor was derived from a human donor who donated a stem cell graft to a child with SCID. The material was PBMCs from the stem cell graft donor, obtained from the stem cell graft. DNA of the CDR3: TGTGCCAGCAGCCCTCCGGGACAGGGGATGGCCGGGGAGCTGTTTTTT. As protein: CASSPPGQGMAGELFF.